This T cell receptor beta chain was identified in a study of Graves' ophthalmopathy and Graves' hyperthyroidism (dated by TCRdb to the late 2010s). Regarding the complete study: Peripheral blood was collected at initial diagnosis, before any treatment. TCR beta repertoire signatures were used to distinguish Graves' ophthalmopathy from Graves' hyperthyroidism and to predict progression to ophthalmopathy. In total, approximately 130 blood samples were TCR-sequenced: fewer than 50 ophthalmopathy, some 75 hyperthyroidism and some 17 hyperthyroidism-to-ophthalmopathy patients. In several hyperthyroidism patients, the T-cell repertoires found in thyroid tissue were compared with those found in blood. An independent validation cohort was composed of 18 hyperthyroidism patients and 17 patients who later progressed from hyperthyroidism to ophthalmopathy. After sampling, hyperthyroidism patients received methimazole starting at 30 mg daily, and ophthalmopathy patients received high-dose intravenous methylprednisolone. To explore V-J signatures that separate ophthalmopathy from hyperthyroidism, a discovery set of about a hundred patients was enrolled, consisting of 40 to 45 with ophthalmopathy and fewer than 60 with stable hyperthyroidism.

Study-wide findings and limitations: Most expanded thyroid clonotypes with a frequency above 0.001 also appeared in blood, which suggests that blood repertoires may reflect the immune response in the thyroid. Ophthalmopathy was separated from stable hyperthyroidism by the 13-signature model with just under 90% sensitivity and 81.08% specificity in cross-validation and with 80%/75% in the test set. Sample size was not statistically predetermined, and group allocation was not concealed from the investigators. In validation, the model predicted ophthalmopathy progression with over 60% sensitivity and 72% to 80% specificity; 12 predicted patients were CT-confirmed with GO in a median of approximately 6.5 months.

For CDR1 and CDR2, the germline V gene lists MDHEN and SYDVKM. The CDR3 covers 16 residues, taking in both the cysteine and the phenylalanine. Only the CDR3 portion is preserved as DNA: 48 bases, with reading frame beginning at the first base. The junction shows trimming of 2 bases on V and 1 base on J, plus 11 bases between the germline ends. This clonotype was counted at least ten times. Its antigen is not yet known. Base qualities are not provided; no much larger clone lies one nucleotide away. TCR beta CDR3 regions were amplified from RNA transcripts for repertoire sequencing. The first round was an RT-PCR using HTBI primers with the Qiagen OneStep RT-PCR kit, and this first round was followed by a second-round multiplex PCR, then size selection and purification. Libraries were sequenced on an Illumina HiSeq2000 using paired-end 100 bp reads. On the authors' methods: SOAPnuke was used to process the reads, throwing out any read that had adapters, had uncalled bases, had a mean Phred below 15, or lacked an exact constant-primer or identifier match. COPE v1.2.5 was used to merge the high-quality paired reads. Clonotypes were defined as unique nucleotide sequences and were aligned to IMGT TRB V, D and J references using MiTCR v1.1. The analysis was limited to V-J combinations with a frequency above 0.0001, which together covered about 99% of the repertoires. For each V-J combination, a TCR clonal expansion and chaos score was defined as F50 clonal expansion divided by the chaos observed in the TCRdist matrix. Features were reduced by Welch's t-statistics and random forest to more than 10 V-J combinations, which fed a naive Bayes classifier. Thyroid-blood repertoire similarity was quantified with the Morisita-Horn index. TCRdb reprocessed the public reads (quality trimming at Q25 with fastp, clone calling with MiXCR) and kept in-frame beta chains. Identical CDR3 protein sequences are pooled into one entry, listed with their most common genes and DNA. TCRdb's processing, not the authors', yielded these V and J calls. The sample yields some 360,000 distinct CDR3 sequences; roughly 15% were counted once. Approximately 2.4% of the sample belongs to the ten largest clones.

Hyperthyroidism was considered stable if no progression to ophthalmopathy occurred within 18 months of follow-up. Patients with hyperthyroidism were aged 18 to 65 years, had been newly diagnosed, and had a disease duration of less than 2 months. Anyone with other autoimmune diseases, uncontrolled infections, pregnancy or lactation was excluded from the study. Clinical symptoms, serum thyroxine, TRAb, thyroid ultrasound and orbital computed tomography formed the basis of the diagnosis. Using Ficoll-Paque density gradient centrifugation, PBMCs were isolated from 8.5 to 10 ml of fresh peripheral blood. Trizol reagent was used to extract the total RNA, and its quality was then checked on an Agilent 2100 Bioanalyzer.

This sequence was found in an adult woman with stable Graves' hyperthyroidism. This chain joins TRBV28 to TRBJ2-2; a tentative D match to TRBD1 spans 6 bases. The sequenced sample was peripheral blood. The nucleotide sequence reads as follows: TGTGCCAGCAGTTTAATCGGACAGTTGAACACCGGGGAGCTGTTTTTT. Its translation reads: CASSLIGQLNTGELFF. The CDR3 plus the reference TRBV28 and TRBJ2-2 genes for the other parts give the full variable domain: DVKVTQSSRYLVKRTGEKVFLECVQDMDHENMFWYRQDPGLGLRLIYFSYDVKMKEKGDIPEGYSVSREKKERFSLILESASTNQTSMYLCASSLIGQLNTGELFFGEGSRLTVL.